This TCR beta chain emerged from a study of blood T cell repertoires in COVID-19. Study summary: Sources were T cells, B-cell-depleted T cells, or PBMCs; the material itself was cDNA or gDNA.

The V segment lost 0 bases and the J segment 5 bases; nucleotides outside the gene matches: 7. The CDR3 is 16 residues long. Per germline, CDR1 MNHEY and CDR2 SVGAGI. Per the authors' pipeline: Reference gene primer amplification gave estimated nucleated cell counts. Libraries were prepared by immunoSEQ multiplex PCR; TCRdb keeps only in-frame clonotypes and omits some of them. V and J calls and clone size are those listed in that table; D and trimming were worked out from the DNA. The data contain 200,000 to 300,000 clones, approximately 80% of them singletons. The sequence came from a woman older than 75 with COVID-19, enrolled during active disease. The source material was peripheral blood. This chain uses TRBV6-5 with TRBJ2-7; 10 bases fit TRBD1. CDR3 bases: TGTGCCAGCAGTTACTCGGGGGGGGACAGGGGAGACGAGCAGTACTTC. Amino acids: CASSYSGGDRGDEQYF.